The clone carrying this T cell receptor beta chain was picked up a small number of times. Its antigen is still unknown. The data were obtained in a study of cytotoxic CD8 clonotypes in ibrutinib-treated CLL. Study-level findings and limits: Clonotypes that were public were uncommon, and they contracted or stayed stable on treatment. Clonality rose at ibrutinib response, held steady in sustained remission, and fell toward baseline at progression.

Sequencing used immunoSEQ multiplex PCR; TCRdb keeps in-frame clones, though not all of them. This sample has roughly 11,000 clones, with about 81% found just once. CDR1 is SGHTA and CDR2 is FQGTGA in the germline V gene. Between the trimmed V and J ends, which lost 5 bases and 0 bases, there was a span of 17 bases. This CDR3 is 18 amino acids long. Sequences were derived from PBMCs, sampled at disease progression, from a patient treated with ibrutinib. V gene TRBV7-3 combines with J gene TRBJ2-6; D is undetermined. This receptor was taken from a human donor with chronic lymphocytic leukemia. In nucleotides, the CDR3 is TGTGCCAGCAGCCCACGGTATAAGGAGAGCTCTGGGGCCAACGTCCTGACTTTC. This codes for CASSPRYKESSGANVLTF.